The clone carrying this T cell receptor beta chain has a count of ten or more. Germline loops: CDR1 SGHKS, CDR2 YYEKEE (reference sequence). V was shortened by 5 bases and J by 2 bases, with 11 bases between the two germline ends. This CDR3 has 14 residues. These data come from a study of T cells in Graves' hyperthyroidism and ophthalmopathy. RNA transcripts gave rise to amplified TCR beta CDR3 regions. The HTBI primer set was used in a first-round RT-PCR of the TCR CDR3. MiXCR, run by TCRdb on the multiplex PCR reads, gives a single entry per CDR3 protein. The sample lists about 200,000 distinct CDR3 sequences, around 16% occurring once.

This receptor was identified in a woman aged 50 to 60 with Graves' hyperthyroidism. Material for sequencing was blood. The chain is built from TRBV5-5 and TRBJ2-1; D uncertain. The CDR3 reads CASSLGLAYNEQFF. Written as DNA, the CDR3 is TGTGCCAGCAGTTTAGGTCTGGCCTACAATGAGCAGTTCTTC. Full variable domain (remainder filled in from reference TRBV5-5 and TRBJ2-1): DAGVTQSPTHLIKTRGQQVTLRCSPISGHKSVSWYQQVLGQGPQFIFQYYEKEERGRGNFPDRFSARQFPNYSSELNVNALLLGDSALYLCASSLGLAYNEQFFGPGTRLTVL.